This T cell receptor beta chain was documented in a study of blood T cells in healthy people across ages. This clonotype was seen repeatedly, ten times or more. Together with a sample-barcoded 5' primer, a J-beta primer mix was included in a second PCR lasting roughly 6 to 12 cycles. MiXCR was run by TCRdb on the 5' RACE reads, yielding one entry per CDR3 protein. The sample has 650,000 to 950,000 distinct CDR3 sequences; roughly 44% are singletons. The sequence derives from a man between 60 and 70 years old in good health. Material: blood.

CDR3 residues: CASSSRTGLYEQYF. The CDR3 nucleotides read TGTGCCAGCAGTTCAAGGACAGGGTTGTACGAGCAGTACTTC. This chain joins TRBV12-3 or TRBV12-4 and TRBJ2-7; 8 bases agree with TRBD1. The V and J ends lost 4 bases and 4 bases, in that order; junction bases with no gene match: 6. CDR3 length: 14 amino acids.